These 6 T cell receptor beta chains came from one sample sequenced in a study of T cells after yellow fever vaccination. One entry per CDR3 protein, called by TCRdb with MiXCR from the 5' RACE reads. There are hundreds of thousands of distinct CDR3 sequences in the sample; about a fifth occur only once, and around 17% lies in the top ten. Sample: PBMCs, taken roughly 20 days after the first yellow fever vaccination. These receptors were obtained from a man younger than 35 who received the YFV17D yellow fever vaccine.

This clonotype was picked up a small number of times. The rearrangement links TRBV19 to TRBJ2-1; D remains unclear. CDR3 length: 13 residues. V lost 1 base and J 9 bases, leaving 10 bases between the germline ends. Germline CDR1 is LNHDA and CDR2 is SQIVND (reference sequence). The CDR3 DNA is TGTGCCAGTAGTATAGGAGTTGGGGTTGAGCAGTTCTTC. It translates to CASSIGVGVEQFF.

The V call is TRBV11-2, the J call TRBJ2-7; 8 bases are shared with TRBD1. Trimming removed 5 bases from V and 7 bases from J; junction bases left unmatched: 7. The CDR3 contains 13 residues. The germline CDR1 and CDR2 sequences are SGHAT and FQNNGV. This CDR3 reads CASSPNRDREQYV. Here the CDR3 DNA reads TGTGCCAGCAGCCCAAACCGGGACAGGGAGCAGTACGTC.

The chain is built from TRBV7-3 and TRBJ2-2; TRBD2 agrees at 8 bases. Per the germline V gene, CDR1 is SGHTA and CDR2 is FQGTGA. The length of the CDR3 is 16 residues. With V trimmed by 4 bases and J by 0 bases, 4 bases remained unmatched. This chain's CDR3 is CASSSRTSPNTGELFF. CDR3 nucleotides: TGTGCCAGCAGCTCACGGACTAGCCCGAACACCGGGGAGCTGTTTTTT.

This clonotype was observed many times. CDR3 sequence reads: CASGTPVGGGELFF. The CDR3 region has the DNA TGCGCCAGCGGAACCCCAGTCGGGGGCGGGGAGCTGTTTTTT. The rearrangement joins TRBV4-3 to TRBJ2-2, with D possibly TRBD2 on 6 matching bases. Trimming shortened V by 8 bases and J by 7 bases, and 17 bases separated the two germline ends. The CDR3 spans 14 residues. The germline CDR1 and CDR2 sequences are LGHNA and YSLEER.

V and J are TRBV7-2 and TRBJ2-3; TRBD2 matches at 7 bases. The CDR3 sequence is 14 residues long. CDR1 and CDR2 (germline): SGHTA, FQGNSA. V lost 2 bases to trimming and J lost 5 bases; unmatched junction nucleotides: 4. The CDR3 bases are TGTGCCAGCAGCTTACGACTAGCCGTAGATACGCAGTATTTT. It specifies CASSLRLAVDTQYF.

Only a few counts were recorded for this clonotype. Here the CDR3 reads CASSFSGGRDEQYV. The CDR3 nucleotides read TGTGCCAGCAGCTTTAGCGGGGGTCGGGACGAGCAGTACGTC. The chain has TRBV5-5 and TRBJ2-7, with 9 bases lining up with TRBD2. V gave up 2 bases and J gave up 5 bases; unmatched junction bases: 5. Germline V CDR1 and CDR2: SGHKS, YYEKEE (reference sequence). CDR3 length: 14 amino acids.